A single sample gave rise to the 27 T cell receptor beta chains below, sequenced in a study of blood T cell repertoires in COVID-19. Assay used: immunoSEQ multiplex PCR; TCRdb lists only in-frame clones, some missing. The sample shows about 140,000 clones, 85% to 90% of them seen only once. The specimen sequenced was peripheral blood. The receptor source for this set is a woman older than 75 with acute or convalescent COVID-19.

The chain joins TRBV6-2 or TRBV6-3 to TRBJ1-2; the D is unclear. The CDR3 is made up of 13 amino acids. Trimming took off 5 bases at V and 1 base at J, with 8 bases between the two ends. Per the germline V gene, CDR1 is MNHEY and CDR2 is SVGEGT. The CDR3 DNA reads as TGTGCCAGCAGTGTGACAATTAACTATGGCTACACCTTC. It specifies CASSVTINYGYTF.

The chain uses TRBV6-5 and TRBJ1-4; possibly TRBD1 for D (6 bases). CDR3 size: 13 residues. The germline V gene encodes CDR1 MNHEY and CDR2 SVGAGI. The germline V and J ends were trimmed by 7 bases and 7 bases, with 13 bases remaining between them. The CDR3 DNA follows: TGTGCCAGCAAGCCTTCAGGGGCTGAAAAACTGTTTTTT. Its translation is CASKPSGAEKLFF.

In nucleotides, the CDR3 is TGTGCCAGCTCACCATCTTCGATCGGTTTTACTGAAGCTTTCTTT. Translating it yields CASSPSSIGFTEAFF. This sequence joins TRBV18 and TRBJ1-1; the D is unclear. This CDR3 is built from 15 residues. Germline CDR1 and CDR2: KGHSH and LQKENI. Trimming removed 2 bases at V and 5 bases at J, with 15 bases between.

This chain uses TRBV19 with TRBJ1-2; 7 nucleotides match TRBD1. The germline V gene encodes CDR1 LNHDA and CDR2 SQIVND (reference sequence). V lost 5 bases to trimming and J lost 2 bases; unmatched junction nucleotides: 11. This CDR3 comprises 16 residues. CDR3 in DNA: TGTGCCAGTAGTGCCACCGGGACAGCTCGAAACTATGGCTACACCTTC. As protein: CASSATGTARNYGYTF.

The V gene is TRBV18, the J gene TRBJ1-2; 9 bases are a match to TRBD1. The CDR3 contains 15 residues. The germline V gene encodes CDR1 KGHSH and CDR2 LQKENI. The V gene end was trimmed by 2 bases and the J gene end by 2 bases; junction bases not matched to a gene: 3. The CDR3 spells CASSPGQGSNYGYTF. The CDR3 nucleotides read TGTGCCAGCTCACCAGGACAGGGGTCAAACTATGGCTACACCTTC.

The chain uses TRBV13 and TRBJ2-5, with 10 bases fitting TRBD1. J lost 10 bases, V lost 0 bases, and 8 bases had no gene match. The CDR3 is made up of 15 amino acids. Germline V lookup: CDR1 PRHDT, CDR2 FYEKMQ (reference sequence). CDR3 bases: TGTGCCAGCAGCTTAGGCCGACAGGGGGCGCGGGGCCAGTACTTC. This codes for CASSLGRQGARGQYF.

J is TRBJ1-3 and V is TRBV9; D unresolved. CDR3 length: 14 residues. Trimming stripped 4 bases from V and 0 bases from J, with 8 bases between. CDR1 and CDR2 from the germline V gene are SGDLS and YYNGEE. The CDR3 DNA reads TGTGCCAGCAGCCGCAGTGGCTCTGGAAACACCATATATTTT. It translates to CASSRSGSGNTIYF.

The chain's CDR3 is CASSYGGIAGGPETQYF. The CDR3 coding sequence is TGCGCCAGCAGCTACGGAGGGATAGCGGGGGGGCCGGAGACCCAGTACTTC. The chain couples TRBV5-1 to TRBJ2-5; TRBD2 aligns across 11 bases. The CDR3 is 17 amino acids. From germline, CDR1 is SGHRS and CDR2 YFSETQ. Germline trimming cut 3 bases from V and 5 bases from J; bases unmatched to any gene: 12.

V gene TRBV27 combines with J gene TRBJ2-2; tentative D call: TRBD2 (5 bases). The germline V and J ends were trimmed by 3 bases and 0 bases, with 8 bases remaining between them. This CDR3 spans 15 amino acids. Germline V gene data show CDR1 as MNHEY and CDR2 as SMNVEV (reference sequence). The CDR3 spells CASSFGGTNTGELFF. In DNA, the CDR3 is TGTGCCAGCAGTTTTGGAGGAACGAACACCGGGGAGCTGTTTTTT.

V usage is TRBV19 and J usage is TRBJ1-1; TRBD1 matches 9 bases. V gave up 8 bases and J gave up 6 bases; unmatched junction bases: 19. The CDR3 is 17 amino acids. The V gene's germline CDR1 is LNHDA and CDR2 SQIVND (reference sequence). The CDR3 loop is CASGGTGTIRIVSEAFF. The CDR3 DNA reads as TGTGCCAGTGGAGGGACAGGGACTATCCGTATCGTTTCTGAAGCTTTCTTT.

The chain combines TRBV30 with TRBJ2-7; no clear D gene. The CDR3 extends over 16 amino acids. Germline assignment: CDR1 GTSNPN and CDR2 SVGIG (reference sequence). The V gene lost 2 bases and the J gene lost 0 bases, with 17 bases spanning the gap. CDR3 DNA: TGTGCCTGGAGTAATCTACGAGGCCGCTACTCCTACGAGCAGTACTTC. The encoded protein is CAWSNLRGRYSYEQYF.

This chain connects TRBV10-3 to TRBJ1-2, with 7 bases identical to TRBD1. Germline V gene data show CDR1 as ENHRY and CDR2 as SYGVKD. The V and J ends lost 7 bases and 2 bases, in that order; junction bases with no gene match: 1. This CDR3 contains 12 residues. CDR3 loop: CAIMGQNYGYTF. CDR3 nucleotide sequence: TGTGCCATCATGGGACAGAACTATGGCTACACCTTC.

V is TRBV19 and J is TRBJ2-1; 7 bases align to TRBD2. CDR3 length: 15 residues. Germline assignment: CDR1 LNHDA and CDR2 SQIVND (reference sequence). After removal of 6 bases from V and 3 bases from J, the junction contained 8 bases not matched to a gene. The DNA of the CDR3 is TGTGCCAGTAGCCTGGGACTATCTATCTACAATGAGCAGTTCTTC. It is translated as CASSLGLSIYNEQFF. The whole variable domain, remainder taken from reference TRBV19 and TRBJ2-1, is DGGITQSPKYLFRKEGQNVTLSCEQNLNHDAMYWYRQDPGQGLRLIYYSQIVNDFQKGDIAEGYSVSREKKESFPLTVTSAQKNPTAFYLCASSLGLSIYNEQFFGPGTRLTVL.

CDR3 nucleotide sequence: TGTGCCAGCAGCCTGACAGGGGGGTATGGCTACACCTTC. Protein sequence: CASSLTGGYGYTF. The V call is TRBV7-2, the J call TRBJ1-2, with 9 nucleotides matching TRBD1. This CDR3 is 13 amino acids long. J gave up 5 bases and V 5 bases, and 3 bases lay outside the gene matches. Germline CDR1 and CDR2: SGHTA and FQGNSA.

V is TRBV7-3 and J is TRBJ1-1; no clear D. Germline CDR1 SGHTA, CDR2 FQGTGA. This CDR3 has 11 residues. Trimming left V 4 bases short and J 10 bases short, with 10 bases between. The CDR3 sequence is CASSSGWGAFF. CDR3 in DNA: TGTGCCAGCAGCTCGGGGTGGGGAGCTTTCTTT. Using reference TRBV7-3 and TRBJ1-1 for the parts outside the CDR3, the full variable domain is GAGVSQTPSNKVTEKGKYVELRCDPISGHTALYWYRQSLGQGPEFLIYFQGTGAADDSGLPNDRFFAVRPEGSVSTLKIQRTERGDSAVYLCASSSGWGAFFGQGTRLTVV.

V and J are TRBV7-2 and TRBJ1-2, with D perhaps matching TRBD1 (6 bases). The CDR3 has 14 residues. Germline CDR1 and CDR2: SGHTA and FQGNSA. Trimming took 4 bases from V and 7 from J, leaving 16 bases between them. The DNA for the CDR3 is TGTGCCAGCAGCTACCGACAGGCCCCTTCTGGCTACACCTTC. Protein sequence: CASSYRQAPSGYTF.

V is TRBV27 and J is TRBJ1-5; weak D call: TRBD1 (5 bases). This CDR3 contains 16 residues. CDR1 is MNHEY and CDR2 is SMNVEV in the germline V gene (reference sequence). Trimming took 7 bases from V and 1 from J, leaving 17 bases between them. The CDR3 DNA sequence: TGTGCCAGCAAGCCGCAGTTCTGGGGCAGCAATCAGCCCCAGCATTTT. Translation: CASKPQFWGSNQPQHF.

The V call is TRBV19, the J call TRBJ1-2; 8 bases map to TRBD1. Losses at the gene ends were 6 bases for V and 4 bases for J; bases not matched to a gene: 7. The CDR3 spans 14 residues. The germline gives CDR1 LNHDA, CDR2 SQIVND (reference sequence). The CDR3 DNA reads TGTGCCAGTAGACCAAGGACAGGGATCTATGGCTACACCTTC. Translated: CASRPRTGIYGYTF.

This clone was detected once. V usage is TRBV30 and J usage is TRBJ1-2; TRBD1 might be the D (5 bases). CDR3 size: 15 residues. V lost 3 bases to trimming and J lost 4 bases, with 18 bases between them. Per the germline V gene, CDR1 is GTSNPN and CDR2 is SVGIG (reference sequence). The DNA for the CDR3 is TGTGCCTGGAGGCAGGACACTGCCAAGATCTATGGCTACACCTTC. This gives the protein CAWRQDTAKIYGYTF.

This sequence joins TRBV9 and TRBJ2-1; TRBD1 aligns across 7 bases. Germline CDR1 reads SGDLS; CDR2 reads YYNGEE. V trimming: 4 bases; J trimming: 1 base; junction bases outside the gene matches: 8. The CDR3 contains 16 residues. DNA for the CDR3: TGTGCCAGCAGCATAACAGGGGCGAATTCCTACAATGAGCAGTTCTTC. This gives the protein CASSITGANSYNEQFF. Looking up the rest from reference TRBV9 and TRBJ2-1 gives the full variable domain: DSGVTQTPKHLITATGQRVTLRCSPRSGDLSVYWYQQSLDQGLQFLIQYYNGEERAKGNILERFSAQQFPDLHSELNLSSLELGDSALYFCASSITGANSYNEQFFGPGTRLTVL.

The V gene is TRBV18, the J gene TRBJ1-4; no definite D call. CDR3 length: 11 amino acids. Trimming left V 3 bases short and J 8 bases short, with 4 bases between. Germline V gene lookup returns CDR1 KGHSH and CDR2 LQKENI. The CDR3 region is CASSPGEKLFF. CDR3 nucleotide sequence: TGTGCCAGCTCACCCGGGGAAAAACTGTTTTTT.

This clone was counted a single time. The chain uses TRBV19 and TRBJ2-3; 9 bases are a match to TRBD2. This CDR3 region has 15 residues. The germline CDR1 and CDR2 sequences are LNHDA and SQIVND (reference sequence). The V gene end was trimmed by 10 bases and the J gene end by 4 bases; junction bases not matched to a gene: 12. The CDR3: CATTTGSGGPDTQYF. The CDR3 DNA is TGTGCCACCACGACTGGGAGCGGGGGGCCAGATACGCAGTATTTT.

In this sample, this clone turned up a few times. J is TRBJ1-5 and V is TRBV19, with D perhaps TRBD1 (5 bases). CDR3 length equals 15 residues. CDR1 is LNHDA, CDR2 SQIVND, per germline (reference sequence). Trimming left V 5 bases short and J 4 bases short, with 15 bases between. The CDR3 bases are TGTGCCAGTAGTTTAACGGGGGGGGAGAATCAGCCCCAGCATTTT. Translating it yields CASSLTGGENQPQHF.

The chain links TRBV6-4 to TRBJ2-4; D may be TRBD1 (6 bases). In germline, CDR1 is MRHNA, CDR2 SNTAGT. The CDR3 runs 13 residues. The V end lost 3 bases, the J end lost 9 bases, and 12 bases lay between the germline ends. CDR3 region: CASSEGAGGIQYF. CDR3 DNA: TGTGCCAGCAGTGAGGGGGCTGGGGGCATTCAGTACTTC.

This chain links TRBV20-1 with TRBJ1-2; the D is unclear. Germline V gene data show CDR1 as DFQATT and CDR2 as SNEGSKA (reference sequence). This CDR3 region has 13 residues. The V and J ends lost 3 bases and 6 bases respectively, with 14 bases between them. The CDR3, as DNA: TGCAGTGCTAGTCTCCCAGGTCTGCATGGCTACACCTTC. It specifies CSASLPGLHGYTF.

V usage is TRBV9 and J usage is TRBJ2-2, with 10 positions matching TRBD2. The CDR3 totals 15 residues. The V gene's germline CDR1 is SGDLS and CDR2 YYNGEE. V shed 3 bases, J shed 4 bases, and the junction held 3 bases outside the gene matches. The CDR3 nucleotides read TGTGCCAGCAGCGATCGACTAGCGGGCACCGGGGAGCTGTTTTTT. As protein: CASSDRLAGTGELFF.

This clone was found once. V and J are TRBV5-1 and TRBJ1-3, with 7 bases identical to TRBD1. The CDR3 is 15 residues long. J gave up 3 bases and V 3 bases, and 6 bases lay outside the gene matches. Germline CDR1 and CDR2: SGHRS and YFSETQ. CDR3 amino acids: CASSSQGYNGNTIYF. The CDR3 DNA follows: TGCGCCAGCAGCTCACAGGGGTATAATGGAAACACCATATATTTT.